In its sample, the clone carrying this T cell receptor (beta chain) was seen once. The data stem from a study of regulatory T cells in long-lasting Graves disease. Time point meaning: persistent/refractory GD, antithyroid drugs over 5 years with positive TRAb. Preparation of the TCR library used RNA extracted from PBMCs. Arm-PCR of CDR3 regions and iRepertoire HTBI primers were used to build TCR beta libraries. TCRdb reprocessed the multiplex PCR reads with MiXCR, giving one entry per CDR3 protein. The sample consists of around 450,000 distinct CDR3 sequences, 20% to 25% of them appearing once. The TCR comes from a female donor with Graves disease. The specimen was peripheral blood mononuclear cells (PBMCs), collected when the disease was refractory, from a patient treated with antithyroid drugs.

The CDR3 is CASSHRDRGYGYTF. The CDR3 DNA reads TGCGCCAGCAGCCACCGGGACAGAGGCTATGGCTACACCTTC. This rearrangement joins TRBV4-1 to TRBJ1-2; TRBD1 agrees at 7 bases. J was trimmed by 4 bases and V by 3 bases; bases with no gene match: 5. CDR3 length equals 14 residues. Germline CDR1 is MGHRA and CDR2 is YSYEKL.